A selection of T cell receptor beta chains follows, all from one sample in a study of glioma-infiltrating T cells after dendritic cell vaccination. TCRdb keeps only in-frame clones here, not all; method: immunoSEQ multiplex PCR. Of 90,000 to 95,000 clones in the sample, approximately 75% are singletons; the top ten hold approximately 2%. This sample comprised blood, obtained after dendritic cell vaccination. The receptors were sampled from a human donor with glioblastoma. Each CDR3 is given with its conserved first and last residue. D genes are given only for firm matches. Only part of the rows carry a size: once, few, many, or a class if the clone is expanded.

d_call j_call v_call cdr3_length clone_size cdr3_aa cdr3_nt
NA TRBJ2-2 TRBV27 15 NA CASSFSRPPTGELFF TGTGCCAGCAGTTTTAGCAGACCCCCCACCGGGGAGCTGTTTTTT
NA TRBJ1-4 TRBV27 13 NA CASSLSGREKLFF TGTGCCAGCAGTTTGTCAGGGCGGGAAAAACTGTTTTTT
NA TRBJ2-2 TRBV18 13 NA CASSPLSAGELFF TGTGCCAGCTCACCACTGTCAGCCGGGGAGCTGTTTTTT
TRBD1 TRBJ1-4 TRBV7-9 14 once CASSLGTVNEKLFF TGTGCCAGCAGCCTCGGGACAGTTAATGAAAAACTGTTTTTT
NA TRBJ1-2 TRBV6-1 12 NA CASFRGGDGYTF TGTGCCAGCTTCCGGGGGGGGGATGGCTACACCTTC
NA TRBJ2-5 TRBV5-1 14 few CASSLQGPRETQYF TGCGCCAGCAGCTTGCAGGGGCCTAGGGAGACCCAGTACTTC
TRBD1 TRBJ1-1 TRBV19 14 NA CASSIYGRQGGAFF TGTGCCAGTAGTATTTATGGACGACAGGGGGGAGCTTTCTTT
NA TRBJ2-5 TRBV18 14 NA CASSPPSGEKTQYF TGTGCCAGCTCACCACCGTCAGGGGAGAAGACCCAGTACTTC
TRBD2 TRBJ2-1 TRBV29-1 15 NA CSVGLAGGPVHEQFF TGCAGCGTTGGACTAGCGGGAGGGCCCGTCCATGAGCAGTTCTTC
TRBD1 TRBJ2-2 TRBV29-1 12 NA CSVSDRGRELFF TGCAGCGTCTCCGACAGGGGGCGGGAGCTGTTTTTT
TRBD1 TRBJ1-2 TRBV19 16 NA CASTEKRQGMDYGYTF TGTGCCAGTACCGAGAAAAGACAGGGGATGGACTATGGCTACACCTTC
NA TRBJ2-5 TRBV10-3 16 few CAITQGTLMGQETQYF TGTGCCATCACCCAGGGAACCCTAATGGGCCAAGAGACCCAGTACTTC
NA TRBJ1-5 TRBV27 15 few CASSLGGADNQPQHF TGTGCCAGCAGTTTGGGCGGGGCTGATAATCAGCCCCAGCATTTT
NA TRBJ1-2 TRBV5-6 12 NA CASSPDSYGYTF TGTGCCAGCAGCCCGGACAGCTATGGCTACACCTTC
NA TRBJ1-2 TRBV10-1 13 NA CASSAQPNYGYTF TGCGCCAGCAGTGCACAGCCTAACTATGGCTACACCTTC
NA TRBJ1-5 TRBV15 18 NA CATSRGGTPTNSNQPQHF TGTGCCACCAGCCGGGGGGGGACCCCCACGAATAGCAATCAGCCCCAGCATTTT
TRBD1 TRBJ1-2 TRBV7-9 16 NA CASSNRLRQGGYGYTF TGTGCCAGCAGCAACCGTCTAAGACAGGGGGGCTATGGCTACACCTTC
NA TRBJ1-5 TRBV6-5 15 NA CASSYAQNSNQPQHF TGTGCCAGCAGTTACGCACAAAATAGCAATCAGCCCCAGCATTTT
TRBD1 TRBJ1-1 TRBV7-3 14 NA CASSLRQGVTEAFF TGTGCCAGCAGCTTAAGACAGGGAGTGACTGAAGCTTTCTTT
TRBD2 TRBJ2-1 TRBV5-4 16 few CASSPGGSGLLNEQFF TGTGCCAGCAGCCCGGGAGGGAGCGGGCTTTTGAATGAGCAGTTCTTC
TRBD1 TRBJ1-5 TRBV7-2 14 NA CASSLGSGGQPQHF TGTGCCAGCAGCTTAGGGTCAGGGGGTCAGCCCCAGCATTTT
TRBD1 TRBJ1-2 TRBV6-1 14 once CAGHPTGINYGYTF TGTGCCGGACACCCGACAGGGATAAACTATGGCTACACCTTC
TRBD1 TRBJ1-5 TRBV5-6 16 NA CASSLGLTGRGQPQHF TGTGCCAGCAGCTTGGGCCTGACAGGGAGAGGCCAGCCCCAGCATTTT
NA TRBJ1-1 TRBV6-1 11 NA CASSLYREAFF TGTGCCAGCAGTCTATACAGGGAAGCTTTCTTT
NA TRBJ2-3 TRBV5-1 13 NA CASSFPGGDTQYF TGCGCCAGCAGCTTCCCTGGCGGCGATACGCAGTATTTT
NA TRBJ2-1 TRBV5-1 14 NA CASSLEQANNEQFF TGCGCCAGCAGCTTGGAACAGGCAAACAATGAGCAGTTCTTC
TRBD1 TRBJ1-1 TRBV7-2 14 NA CASSAQQGPTEAFF TGTGCCAGCAGCGCCCAACAGGGGCCCACTGAAGCTTTCTTT
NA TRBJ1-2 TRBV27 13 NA CASSTTQGRGYTF TGTGCCAGCAGTACGACTCAGGGGAGAGGCTACACCTTC
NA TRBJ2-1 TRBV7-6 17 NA CASSLGSVGRGYNEQFF TGTGCCAGCAGCTTAGGGTCCGTGGGTAGGGGCTACAATGAGCAGTTCTTC
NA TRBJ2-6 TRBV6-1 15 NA CASGGSASGANVLTF TGTGCCAGCGGGGGGTCTGCCTCTGGGGCCAACGTCCTGACTTTC
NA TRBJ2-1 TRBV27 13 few CASSSSSYNEQFF TGTGCCAGCAGCTCGAGCTCCTACAATGAGCAGTTCTTC
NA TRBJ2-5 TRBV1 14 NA CTSSRGLGKETQYF TGCACCAGCAGCCGGGGACTAGGGAAAGAGACCCAGTACTTC
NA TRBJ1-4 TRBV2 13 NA CASSEGGGEKLFF TGTGCCAGCAGTGAAGGGGGCGGTGAAAAACTGTTTTTT
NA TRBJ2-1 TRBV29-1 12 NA CSVEKLVNEQFF TGCAGCGTTGAAAAGTTAGTCAATGAGCAGTTCTTC
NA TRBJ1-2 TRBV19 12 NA CASSIGTFGYTF TGTGCCAGTAGTATCGGGACTTTTGGCTACACCTTC
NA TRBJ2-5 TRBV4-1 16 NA CASSQEPRLGAETQYF TGCGCCAGCAGCCAAGAGCCAAGGCTGGGAGCAGAGACCCAGTACTTC
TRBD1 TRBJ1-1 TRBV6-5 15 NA CASSSRQGGVTEAFF TGTGCCAGCAGTTCCCGACAGGGAGGTGTCACTGAAGCTTTCTTT
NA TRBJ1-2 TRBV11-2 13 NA CASSSQGFYGYTF TGTGCCAGCAGCTCGCAGGGTTTTTATGGCTACACCTTC
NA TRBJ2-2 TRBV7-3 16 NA CASSSSEGSRPGELFF TGTGCCAGCAGCTCCTCTGAGGGCTCAAGACCCGGGGAGCTGTTTTTT
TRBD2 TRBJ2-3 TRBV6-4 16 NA CASSDSETSGGSTQYF TGTGCCAGCAGTGATTCCGAGACTAGCGGGGGGAGTACGCAGTATTTT
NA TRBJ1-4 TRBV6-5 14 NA CASSYDAGAEKLFF TGTGCCAGCAGTTACGACGCAGGGGCCGAAAAACTGTTTTTT
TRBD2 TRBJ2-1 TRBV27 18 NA CATNSGSGRAGSYNEQFF TGTGCCACCAATAGCGGGAGTGGGAGGGCGGGTTCCTACAATGAGCAGTTCTTC
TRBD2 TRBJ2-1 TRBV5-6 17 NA CASSSRQTSGLNNEQFF TGTGCCAGCAGCTCCCGACAGACTAGCGGGCTTAACAATGAGCAGTTCTTC
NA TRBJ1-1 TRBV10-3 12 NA CAISVRDTEAFF TGTGCCATCAGTGTACGAGACACTGAAGCTTTCTTT
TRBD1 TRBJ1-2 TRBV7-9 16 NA CASSLGPTGDDYGYTF TGTGCCAGCAGCTTAGGACCTACAGGGGATGACTATGGCTACACCTTC
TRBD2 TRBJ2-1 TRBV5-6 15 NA CASSQGLAGVNEQFF TGTGCCAGCAGCCAGGGACTAGCGGGAGTGAATGAGCAGTTCTTC
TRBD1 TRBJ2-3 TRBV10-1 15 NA CASTGTLQGADTQYF TGCGCCAGCACCGGAACATTACAGGGGGCAGATACGCAGTATTTT
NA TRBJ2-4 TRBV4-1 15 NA CASSQDSQGWNIQYF TGCGCCAGCAGCCAAGATAGCCAGGGATGGAACATTCAGTACTTC
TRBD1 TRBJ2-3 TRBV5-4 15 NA CASSYNRGGTDTQYF TGTGCCAGCAGCTATAACAGGGGTGGCACAGATACGCAGTATTTT